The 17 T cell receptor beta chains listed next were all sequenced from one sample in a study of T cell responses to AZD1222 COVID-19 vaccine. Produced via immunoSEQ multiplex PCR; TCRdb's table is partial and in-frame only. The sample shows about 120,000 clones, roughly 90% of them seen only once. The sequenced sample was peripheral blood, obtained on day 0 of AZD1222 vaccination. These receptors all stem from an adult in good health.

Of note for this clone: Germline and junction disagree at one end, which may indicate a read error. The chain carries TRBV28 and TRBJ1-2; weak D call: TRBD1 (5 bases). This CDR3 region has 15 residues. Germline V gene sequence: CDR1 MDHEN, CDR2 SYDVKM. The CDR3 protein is CASSLRQGFNCGYTF. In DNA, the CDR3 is TGTGCCAGCAGTTTAAGGCAGGGTTTTAACTGTGGCTACACCTTC.

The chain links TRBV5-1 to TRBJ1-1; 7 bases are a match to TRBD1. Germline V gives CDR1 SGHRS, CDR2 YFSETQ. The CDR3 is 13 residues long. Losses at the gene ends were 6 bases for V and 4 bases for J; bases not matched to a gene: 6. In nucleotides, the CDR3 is TGCGCCAGCAAAACAGGGGTTAGCACTGAAGCTTTCTTT. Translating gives CASKTGVSTEAFF.

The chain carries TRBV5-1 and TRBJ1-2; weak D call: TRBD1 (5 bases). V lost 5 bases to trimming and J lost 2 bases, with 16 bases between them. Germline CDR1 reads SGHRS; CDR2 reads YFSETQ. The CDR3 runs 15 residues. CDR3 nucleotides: TGCGCCAGCAGTTCATCCGGAGGGACCAACTATGGCTACACCTTC. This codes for CASSSSGGTNYGYTF.

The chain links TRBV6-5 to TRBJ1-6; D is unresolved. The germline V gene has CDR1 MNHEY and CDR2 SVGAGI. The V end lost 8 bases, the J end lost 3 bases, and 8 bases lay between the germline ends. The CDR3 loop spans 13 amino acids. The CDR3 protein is CASQEGYNSPLHF. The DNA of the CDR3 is TGTGCCAGCCAAGAGGGCTATAATTCACCCCTCCACTTT.

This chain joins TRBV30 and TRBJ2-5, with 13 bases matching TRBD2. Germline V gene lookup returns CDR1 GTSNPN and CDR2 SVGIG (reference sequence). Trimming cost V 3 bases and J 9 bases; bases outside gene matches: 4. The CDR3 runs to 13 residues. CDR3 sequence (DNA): TGTGCCTGGAGACTAGCGGGGGGGTGGGCCCAGTACTTC. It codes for CAWRLAGGWAQYF.

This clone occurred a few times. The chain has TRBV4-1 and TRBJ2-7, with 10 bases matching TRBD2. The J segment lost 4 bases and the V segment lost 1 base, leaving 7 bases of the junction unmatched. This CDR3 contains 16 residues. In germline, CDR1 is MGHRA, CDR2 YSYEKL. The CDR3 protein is CASSQASSGRFYEQYF. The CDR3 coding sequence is TGCGCCAGCAGCCAAGCGAGTAGCGGGAGGTTTTACGAGCAGTACTTC.

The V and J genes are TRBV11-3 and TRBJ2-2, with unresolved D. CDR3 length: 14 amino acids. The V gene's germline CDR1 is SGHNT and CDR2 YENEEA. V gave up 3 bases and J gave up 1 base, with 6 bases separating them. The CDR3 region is CASSFRGNTGELFF. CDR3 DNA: TGTGCCAGCAGCTTTAGAGGGAACACCGGGGAGCTGTTTTTT.

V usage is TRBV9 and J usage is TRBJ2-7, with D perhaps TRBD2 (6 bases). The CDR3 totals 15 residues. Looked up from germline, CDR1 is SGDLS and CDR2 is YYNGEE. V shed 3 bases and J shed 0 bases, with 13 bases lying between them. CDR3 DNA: TGTGCCAGCAGCGGCCGGGACTCCCTCTCCTACGAGCAGTACTTC. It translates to CASSGRDSLSYEQYF.

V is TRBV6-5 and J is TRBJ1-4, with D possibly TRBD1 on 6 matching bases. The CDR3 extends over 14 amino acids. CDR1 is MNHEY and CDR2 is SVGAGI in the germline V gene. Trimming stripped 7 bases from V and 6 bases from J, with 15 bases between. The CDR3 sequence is CASNSRGADEKLFF. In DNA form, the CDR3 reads TGTGCCAGCAACAGCAGGGGCGCGGATGAAAAACTGTTTTTT.

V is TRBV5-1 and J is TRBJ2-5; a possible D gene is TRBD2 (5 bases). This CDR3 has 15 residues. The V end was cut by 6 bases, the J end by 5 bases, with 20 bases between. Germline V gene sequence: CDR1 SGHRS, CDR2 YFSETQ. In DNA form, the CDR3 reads TGCGCCAGCATCCGTACGGGAAAATCCTTTGAGACCCAGTACTTC. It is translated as CASIRTGKSFETQYF.

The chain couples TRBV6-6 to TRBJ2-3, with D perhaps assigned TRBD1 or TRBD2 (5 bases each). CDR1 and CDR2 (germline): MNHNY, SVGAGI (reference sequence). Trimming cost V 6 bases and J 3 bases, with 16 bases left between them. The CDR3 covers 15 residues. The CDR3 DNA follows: TGTGCCAGCAGCCAACCAGGGTCGGGAACAGATACGCAGTATTTT. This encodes CASSQPGSGTDTQYF.

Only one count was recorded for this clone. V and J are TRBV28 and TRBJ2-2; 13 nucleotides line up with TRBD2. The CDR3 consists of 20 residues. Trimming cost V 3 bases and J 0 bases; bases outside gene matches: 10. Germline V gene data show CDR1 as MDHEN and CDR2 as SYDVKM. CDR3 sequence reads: CASSFQWTSGRYANTGELFF. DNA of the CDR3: TGTGCCAGCAGTTTTCAATGGACTAGCGGGAGATACGCGAACACCGGGGAGCTGTTTTTT.

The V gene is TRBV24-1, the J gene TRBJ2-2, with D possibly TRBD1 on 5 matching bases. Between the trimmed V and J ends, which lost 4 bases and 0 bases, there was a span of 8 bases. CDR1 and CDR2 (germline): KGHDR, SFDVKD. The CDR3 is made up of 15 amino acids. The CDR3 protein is CATSESGTNTGELFF. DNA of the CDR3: TGTGCCACCAGTGAATCAGGGACGAACACCGGGGAGCTGTTTTTT.

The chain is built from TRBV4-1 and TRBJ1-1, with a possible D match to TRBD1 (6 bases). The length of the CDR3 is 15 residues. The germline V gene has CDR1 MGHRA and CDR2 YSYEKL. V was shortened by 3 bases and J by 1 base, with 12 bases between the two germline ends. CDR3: CASSHPDRKNTEAFF. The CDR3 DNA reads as TGCGCCAGCAGCCATCCGGACAGAAAGAACACTGAAGCTTTCTTT.

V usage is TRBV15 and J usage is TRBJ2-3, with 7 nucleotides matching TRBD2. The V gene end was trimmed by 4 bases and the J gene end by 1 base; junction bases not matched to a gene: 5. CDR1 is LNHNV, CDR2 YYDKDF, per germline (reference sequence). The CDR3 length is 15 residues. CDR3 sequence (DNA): TGTGCCACCAGCACGTCTAGCGGCGGCACAGATACGCAGTATTTT. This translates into CATSTSSGGTDTQYF.

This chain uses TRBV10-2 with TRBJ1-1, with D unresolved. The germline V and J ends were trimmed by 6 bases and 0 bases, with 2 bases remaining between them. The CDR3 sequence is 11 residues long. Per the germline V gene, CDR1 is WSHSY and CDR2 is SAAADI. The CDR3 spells CASRMNTEAFF. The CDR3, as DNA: TGCGCCAGCAGGATGAACACTGAAGCTTTCTTT.

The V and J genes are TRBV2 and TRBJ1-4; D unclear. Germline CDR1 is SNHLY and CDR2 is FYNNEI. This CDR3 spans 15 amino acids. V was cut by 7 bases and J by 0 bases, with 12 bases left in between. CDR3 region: CASTKEQSTNEKLFF. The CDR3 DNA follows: TGTGCCAGCACCAAAGAGCAGTCAACTAATGAAAAACTGTTTTTT.